Below are 11 T cell receptor beta chains sequenced from a single sample in a study of blood T cell repertoires in COVID-19. Some clones are missing from TCRdb's copy, which holds only in-frame ones; the method was immunoSEQ multiplex PCR. The sample carries approximately 70,000 clones, just over 90% recorded once. Material: peripheral blood. These TCRs come from a man aged 50 or older with COVID-19, enrolled during active disease.

The chain joins TRBV30 to TRBJ2-1; 10 nucleotides align to TRBD2. From germline, CDR1 is GTSNPN and CDR2 SVGIG (reference sequence). This CDR3 is 14 amino acids long. Trimming cost V 3 bases and J 9 bases; bases outside gene matches: 8. Here the CDR3 DNA reads TGTGCCTGGAGCCCACTAGCGGGGAACGGTGAGCAGTTCTTC. This encodes CAWSPLAGNGEQFF.

In this sample, this clone turned up a few times. A read error may account for a junction end that differs from germline. V gene TRBV19 combines with J gene TRBJ1-1, with 7 positions matching TRBD1. Germline V gene sequence: CDR1 LNHDA, CDR2 SQIVND (reference sequence). The CDR3 consists of 15 residues. The DNA for the CDR3 is TGTGCCAGTAGTAACATTATGACAGGGAACGCTGAAGCTTTCTTT. Its protein is CASSNIMTGNAEAFF.

The chain joins TRBV18 to TRBJ1-1; D gene uncertain. The CDR3 totals 13 residues. Germline V gene data show CDR1 as KGHSH and CDR2 as LQKENI. V lost 3 bases and J 1 base, leaving 6 bases between the germline ends. In nucleotides, the CDR3 is TGTGCCAGCTCACCTACAGAGAACACTGAAGCTTTCTTT. This codes for CASSPTENTEAFF.

This clone was observed a single time. The chain recombines TRBV29-1 with TRBJ1-4; TRBD1 might be the D (6 bases). V gave up 7 bases and J gave up 3 bases, with 9 bases separating them. This CDR3 has 12 residues. Germline CDR1 and CDR2: SQVTM and ANQGSEA. The CDR3: CSAQGANEKLFF. CDR3 nucleotides: TGCAGCGCACAGGGAGCTAATGAAAAACTGTTTTTT.

This chain joins TRBV30 and TRBJ2-1; 7 bases match TRBD2. Germline V gene sequence: CDR1 GTSNPN, CDR2 SVGIG (reference sequence). Trimming cost V 1 base and J 0 bases; bases outside gene matches: 3. The CDR3 sequence is 15 residues long. The CDR3 bases are TGTGCCTGGAGTGCTAGCGGTAGCTCCTACAATGAGCAGTTCTTC. Translated, it gives CAWSASGSSYNEQFF.

A word on this clone: Other DNA sequences in this specimen translate into the identical CDR3. The V and J genes are TRBV18 and TRBJ2-5; 7 bases map to TRBD2. This CDR3 has 13 residues. V lost 1 base and J lost 4; bases outside the gene matches: 0. Germline V CDR1 and CDR2: KGHSH, LQKENI. Here the CDR3 reads CASSPRGGETQYF. In DNA form, the CDR3 reads TGTGCCAGCTCACCACGGGGGGGAGAGACCCAGTACTTC.

The gene calls are TRBV7-2 and TRBJ2-7; the D gene is possibly TRBD1 (6 bases). The germline V and J ends were trimmed by 2 bases and 3 bases, with 14 bases remaining between them. CDR3 size: 15 residues. Germline V gene lookup returns CDR1 SGHTA and CDR2 FQGNSA. The CDR3 bases are TGTGCCAGCAGCTTAAGGATTCCAGGGGACTACGAGCAGTACTTC. Protein sequence: CASSLRIPGDYEQYF.

V gene TRBV10-2 combines with J gene TRBJ2-1; 10 bases agree with TRBD2. J lost 2 bases, V lost 5 bases, and 3 bases had no gene match. From germline, CDR1 is WSHSY and CDR2 SAAADI. This CDR3 region has 15 residues. CDR3 in amino acids: CASSQLAGAYNEQFF. CDR3 bases: TGCGCCAGCAGTCAGCTAGCGGGAGCCTACAATGAGCAGTTCTTC.

The chain has TRBV19 and TRBJ2-2, with TRBD1 as a possible D gene (5 bases). CDR3 length equals 15 residues. The germline V gene encodes CDR1 LNHDA and CDR2 SQIVND (reference sequence). V lost 5 bases and J 2 bases, leaving 12 bases between the germline ends. The CDR3 spells CASSPAGLNTGELFF. CDR3 DNA sequence: TGTGCCAGTAGTCCGGCAGGGTTAAACACCGGGGAGCTGTTTTTT.

This clone occurred once. V usage is TRBV9 and J usage is TRBJ2-2; TRBD2 matches 7 bases. The CDR3 has 15 residues. J lost 0 bases, V lost 3 bases, and 2 bases had no gene match. Germline CDR1 reads SGDLS; CDR2 reads YYNGEE. The CDR3 region is CASSERGPNTGELFF. CDR3 DNA: TGTGCCAGCAGCGAGCGGGGACCGAACACCGGGGAGCTGTTTTTT.

The chain recombines TRBV7-2 with TRBJ2-5, with 8 bases lining up with TRBD2. In germline, CDR1 is SGHTA, CDR2 FQGNSA. The V and J ends lost 2 bases and 4 bases, in that order; junction bases with no gene match: 0. This CDR3 contains 13 residues. The CDR3 sequence is CASSLSGRETQYF. CDR3 nucleotides: TGTGCCAGCAGCTTAAGCGGGAGAGAGACCCAGTACTTC.